One sample yielded the 10 T cell receptor beta chains listed below, sequenced in a study of spatial heterogeneity in lung cancer. Sample time point: blood at routine non-recurrence follow-up after resection. Via MiXCR, TCRdb re-called the 5' RACE reads, giving one row per CDR3 protein. The sample has approximately 93,000 distinct CDR3 sequences, roughly 19% seen once. The sample was PBMCs, taken at follow-up. The source is a male donor with early-stage non-small cell lung cancer.

The chain carries TRBV5-1 and TRBJ1-1; D is unresolved. This CDR3 spans 14 amino acids. The germline V gene has CDR1 SGHRS and CDR2 YFSETQ. The V end lost 0 bases, the J end lost 1 base, and 7 bases lay between the germline ends. DNA of the CDR3: TGCGCCAGCAGCTTGGCCACCGGGAACACTGAAGCTTTCTTT. It codes for CASSLATGNTEAFF.

The V and J genes are TRBV6-1 and TRBJ2-7, with D possibly TRBD1 on 6 matching bases. The germline V gene encodes CDR1 MNHNS and CDR2 SASEGT. The CDR3 extends over 14 amino acids. V was clipped by 2 bases and J by 1 base, with 9 bases between them. As DNA, the CDR3 is TGTGCCAGCAGTGAAAAGGACAGTTCCTACGAGCAGTACGTC. This codes for CASSEKDSSYEQYV.

This clonotype was detected a few times. The chain links TRBV2 to TRBJ2-5; D may be TRBD1 or TRBD2 (6 bases each). Between the trimmed V and J ends, which lost 8 bases and 3 bases, there was a span of 16 bases. The CDR3 is made up of 14 amino acids. CDR1 and CDR2 from the germline V gene are SNHLY and FYNNEI. CDR3 in DNA: TGTGCCAGCTGGGGGGCGCCCGGGGAAGAGACCCAGTACTTC. This codes for CASWGAPGEETQYF.

This chain joins TRBV7-6 and TRBJ2-1; 11 bases agree with TRBD2. The germline V gene encodes CDR1 SGHVS and CDR2 FNYEAQ. J was trimmed by 7 bases and V by 5 bases; bases with no gene match: 7. The CDR3 runs 15 residues. This chain's CDR3 is CASSPAGTSGNEQFF. CDR3 nucleotide sequence: TGTGCCAGCAGCCCCGCTGGGACTAGCGGAAATGAGCAGTTCTTC. Full variable domain (missing parts from reference TRBV7-6 and TRBJ2-1): GAGVSQSPRYKVTKRGQDVALRCDPISGHVSLYWYRQALGQGPEFLTYFNYEAQQDKSGLPNDRFSAERPEGSISTLTIQRTEQRDSAMYRCASSPAGTSGNEQFFGPGTRLTVL.

J is TRBJ2-1 and V is TRBV19, with D hard to call. The V gene's germline CDR1 is LNHDA and CDR2 SQIVND (reference sequence). The CDR3 sequence is 14 residues long. V shed 4 bases and J shed 0 bases, with 7 bases lying between them. CDR3 nucleotides: TGTGCCAGTAGTAGGGTGTACTCCTACAATGAGCAGTTCTTC. Translation gives CASSRVYSYNEQFF.

With regard to this clonotype: A much bigger clone sits one base away, suggesting this may be a read error. This rearrangement joins TRBV24-1 to TRBJ2-5; TRBD2 matches at 8 bases. Germline values: CDR1 KGHDR, CDR2 SFDVKD. The CDR3 contains 16 residues. This CDR3 is CATSDYQRGSQEAQYF. The CDR3 DNA is TGTGCCACCAGTGATTATCAGCGGGGGTCTCAAGAGGCCCAGTACTTC.

This clonotype has more than one count but fewer than ten. CDR3 amino acids: CASSPPGPGGIQYF. The CDR3 DNA sequence: TGTGCCAGCTCACCCCCGGGACCAGGTGGCATTCAGTACTTC. The J gene is TRBJ2-4, the V gene TRBV18, with D perhaps being TRBD1 or TRBD2 (5 bases each). The V end was cut by 3 bases, the J end by 9 bases, with 15 bases between. The CDR3 covers 14 residues. Germline V gene lookup returns CDR1 KGHSH and CDR2 LQKENI.

Ten or more counts support this clonotype. The rearrangement joins TRBV15 to TRBJ2-3, with 7 bases aligning to TRBD1. The CDR3 sequence is 15 residues long. V was pared by 4 bases and J by 3 bases, with 7 bases of the junction left unmatched. The germline V gene has CDR1 LNHNV and CDR2 YYDKDF (reference sequence). The CDR3 region has the DNA TGTGCCACCAGCACAAGACAGGGAGAAACAGATACGCAGTATTTT. Its translation: CATSTRQGETDTQYF.

V usage is TRBV13 and J usage is TRBJ2-7; D might be TRBD1 (6 bases). The CDR3 has 13 amino acids. Per the germline V gene, CDR1 is PRHDT and CDR2 is FYEKMQ (reference sequence). V gave up 2 bases and J gave up 5 bases, with 10 bases separating them. CDR3 nucleotide sequence: TGTGCCAGCAGCTTAACAGGGCGGCACGAGCAGTACTTC. It translates to CASSLTGRHEQYF.

V usage is TRBV19 and J usage is TRBJ2-2, with 8 bases identical to TRBD1. CDR1 LNHDA and CDR2 SQIVND come from the germline V gene (reference sequence). This CDR3 has 17 amino acids. V gave up 4 bases and J gave up 6 bases; unmatched junction bases: 13. CDR3: CASSTAGNRGIPGELFF. In DNA, the CDR3 is TGTGCCAGTAGTACCGCGGGGAACAGGGGGATTCCCGGGGAGCTGTTTTTT. Full variable domain (rest looked up from reference TRBV19 and TRBJ2-2): DGGITQSPKYLFRKEGQNVTLSCEQNLNHDAMYWYRQDPGQGLRLIYYSQIVNDFQKGDIAEGYSVSREKKESFPLTVTSAQKNPTAFYLCASSTAGNRGIPGELFFGEGSRLTVL.